The 20 T cell receptor beta chains presented below share a single source sample, sequenced in a study of cytomegalovirus exposure and HLA in healthy donors. The study ran its PCR with 60 Vbeta and 13 Jbeta primers. Data came from immunoSEQ multiplex PCR; TCRdb stores just in-frame clones and leaves some out. The data show about 150,000 clones, with over 65% seen just once and approximately 1.5% held by the top ten. Sequenced input: PBMCs. Receptors originate from a woman aged 25 to 39 in good health and CMV-seropositive.

This sequence joins TRBV29-1 and TRBJ1-2; possible D gene TRBD1, 5 bases. CDR3 length: 10 amino acids. CDR1 is SQVTM and CDR2 is ANQGSEA in the germline V gene. The DNA for the CDR3 is TGCAGTGTAGGGGTGGGTGGCTACACCTTC. Translating gives CSVGVGGYTF.

The chain is built from TRBV19 and TRBJ1-4; D not resolved. V lost 11 bases and J 0 bases, leaving 10 bases between the germline ends. Germline V lookup: CDR1 LNHDA, CDR2 SQIVND (reference sequence). The CDR3 sequence is 13 residues long. The CDR3 DNA reads as TGTGCCTCGACGACTTCAACTAATGAAAAACTGTTTTTT. Translating gives CASTTSTNEKLFF.

This clone occurred a few times. This chain uses TRBV28 with TRBJ1-1, with D unclear. V was shortened by 7 bases and J by 5 bases, with 17 bases between the two germline ends. The CDR3 is 14 residues long. Germline CDR1 is MDHEN and CDR2 is SYDVKM. The CDR3 reads CASTLIQADTEAFF. CDR3 nucleotide sequence: TGTGCCAGCACCCTTATTCAAGCGGATACTGAAGCTTTCTTT.

This sequence joins TRBV30 and TRBJ1-1; 10 bases line up with TRBD1. Germline loops: CDR1 GTSNPN, CDR2 SVGIG (reference sequence). The CDR3 extends over 14 amino acids. The CDR3 reads CVGDRGRLNTEAFF. CDR3 nucleotides: TGTGTCGGGGACAGGGGCCGCTTGAACACTGAAGCTTTCTTT.

This clone was recorded a few times. The V and J genes are TRBV4-3 and TRBJ2-7, with TRBD1 identical over 7 bases. Trimming took 0 bases from V and 0 from J; bases not matched to a gene: 8. CDR1 and CDR2 from the germline V gene are LGHNA and YSLEER. The CDR3 runs 17 residues. CDR3 region: CASSQDPRGTASYEQYF. DNA of the CDR3: TGCGCCAGCAGCCAAGATCCACGAGGGACAGCCTCCTACGAGCAGTACTTC.

This clone was detected a few times. The V gene is TRBV19, the J gene TRBJ1-5, with D uncertain. This CDR3 has 12 amino acids. Trimming took 7 bases from V and 4 from J, leaving 8 bases between them. Per germline, CDR1 LNHDA and CDR2 SQIVND (reference sequence). CDR3 protein: CASKTLNQPQHF. The CDR3 DNA reads TGTGCCAGTAAGACATTGAATCAGCCCCAGCATTTT. Full variable domain (missing parts from reference TRBV19 and TRBJ1-5): DGGITQSPKYLFRKEGQNVTLSCEQNLNHDAMYWYRQDPGQGLRLIYYSQIVNDFQKGDIAEGYSVSREKKESFPLTVTSAQKNPTAFYLCASKTLNQPQHFGDGTRLSIL.

This clone was observed once. The rearrangement uses TRBV25-1 and TRBJ2-1; 7 nucleotides align to TRBD1. V was clipped by 8 bases and J by 4 bases; unmatched bases: 8. The CDR3 sequence is 14 residues long. Germline V gene data show CDR1 as MGHDK and CDR2 as SYGVNS. CDR3 residues: CASSRGWSYNEQFF. The CDR3 nucleotides are TGTGCCAGCTCCAGGGGGTGGTCTTACAATGAGCAGTTCTTC.

This chain joins TRBV4-2 and TRBJ2-3; D gene uncertain. CDR1 is LGHNA and CDR2 is YNFKEQ in the germline V gene. V was clipped by 0 bases and J by 0 bases, with 7 bases between them. This CDR3 contains 15 residues. Here the CDR3 reads CASSQESYSTDTQYF. CDR3 coding DNA: TGTGCCAGCAGCCAAGAGTCCTATAGCACAGATACGCAGTATTTT.

This clone was observed a few times. V and J are TRBV21-1 and TRBJ1-2; the D call TRBD1 from the table was never checked on the DNA. TRBV21-1 is assigned pseudogene status. This CDR3 has 16 amino acids. DNA for the CDR3: TGTGCCAGCAGCAAAGTAAGGGACAGGGGGTCGTATGGCTACACCTTC. Translating gives CASSKVRDRGSYGYTF.

The chain has TRBV13 and TRBJ2-3, with D possibly TRBD1 on 5 matching bases. Germline V lookup: CDR1 PRHDT, CDR2 FYEKMQ (reference sequence). V was trimmed by 2 bases and J by 0 bases, leaving 15 bases between them. CDR3 length equals 17 residues. CDR3 coding DNA: TGTGCCAGCAGCTTAAGCTATTATAGGGGCAGCACAGATACGCAGTATTTT. Residues: CASSLSYYRGSTDTQYF.

The chain joins TRBV28 to TRBJ1-1; the D gene is possibly TRBD1 (6 bases). CDR3 length: 16 amino acids. Germline CDR1 is MDHEN and CDR2 is SYDVKM. Trimming removed 5 bases at V and 0 bases at J, with 16 bases between. CDR3 residues: CASSPIDRPMNTEAFF. CDR3 nucleotides: TGTGCCAGCAGTCCCATCGACAGGCCAATGAACACTGAAGCTTTCTTT.

V and J are TRBV6-1 and TRBJ2-7; D gene uncertain. The V end was cut by 1 base, the J end by 6 bases, with 7 bases between. Germline CDR1 reads MNHNS; CDR2 reads SASEGT. The CDR3 length is 12 residues. The CDR3 here is CASSEGSPEQYF. CDR3 nucleotide sequence: TGTGCCAGCAGTGAAGGAAGCCCCGAGCAGTACTTC.

This chain connects TRBV11-3 to TRBJ2-6, with TRBD1 matching over 8 bases. The V segment lost 4 bases and the J segment 0 bases; nucleotides outside the gene matches: 5. Germline CDR1 SGHNT, CDR2 YENEEA. CDR3 length equals 17 residues. The CDR3 DNA sequence: TGTGCCAGCAGCTCAGAGACAGGGGACTCTGGGGCCAACGTCCTGACTTTC. Its translation: CASSSETGDSGANVLTF.

The V gene is TRBV10-3, the J gene TRBJ1-5; 7 nucleotides match TRBD1. The CDR3 is 14 residues long. With 5 bases clipped from V and 7 bases from J, the junction kept 8 bases outside the gene matches. The germline V gene encodes CDR1 ENHRY and CDR2 SYGVKD. The CDR3 DNA is TGTGCCATCAGTCAGACAGGGAACGGGCAGCCCCAGCATTTT. This translates into CAISQTGNGQPQHF.

This clone was observed a handful of times. This chain connects TRBV9 to TRBJ2-3; tentatively, D is TRBD2 (6 bases). Trimming took 0 bases from V and 3 from J, leaving 11 bases between them. The length of the CDR3 is 15 residues. CDR1 SGDLS and CDR2 YYNGEE come from the germline V gene. The CDR3 DNA follows: TGTGCCAGCAGCGTAGGGACTACCTATACAGATACGCAGTATTTT. It is translated as CASSVGTTYTDTQYF. The whole variable domain, remainder taken from reference TRBV9 and TRBJ2-3, is DSGVTQTPKHLITATGQRVTLRCSPRSGDLSVYWYQQSLDQGLQFLIQYYNGEERAKGNILERFSAQQFPDLHSELNLSSLELGDSALYFCASSVGTTYTDTQYFGPGTRLTVL.

The chain joins TRBV18 to TRBJ2-1, with 7 bases matching TRBD2. The J segment lost 6 bases and the V segment lost 3 bases, leaving 11 bases of the junction unmatched. This CDR3 is 16 amino acids long. Germline loops: CDR1 KGHSH, CDR2 LQKENI. The CDR3, as DNA: TGTGCCAGCTCACCGCTTCGGGAGGCCCAGATCAATGAGCAGTTCTTC. It encodes CASSPLREAQINEQFF.

The rearrangement joins TRBV9 to TRBJ2-7, with 7 bases fitting TRBD1. Trimming cost V 3 bases and J 6 bases; bases outside gene matches: 12. The CDR3 length is 15 residues. Germline loops: CDR1 SGDLS, CDR2 YYNGEE. As DNA, the CDR3 is TGTGCCAGCAGCGATGGGGCAGGGGGAACTACCGAGCAGTACTTC. Its protein is CASSDGAGGTTEQYF.

J is TRBJ2-3 and V is TRBV5-6; the match to TRBD2 covers 9 bases. This CDR3 contains 15 residues. V lost 3 bases, J lost 0 bases, and 2 bases stayed unmatched. Germline-derived CDR1 and CDR2 are SGHDT and YYEEEE. The CDR3 DNA follows: TGTGCCAGCAGCTCGCTAGCGGGAAGCACAGATACGCAGTATTTT. As protein: CASSSLAGSTDTQYF.

The J gene is TRBJ2-7, the V gene TRBV19, with 10 bases lining up with TRBD1. CDR1 LNHDA and CDR2 SQIVND come from the germline V gene (reference sequence). The CDR3 loop spans 14 amino acids. The ends lost 5 bases at V and 2 bases at J; junction bases unmatched: 3. Here the CDR3 DNA reads TGTGCCAGTAGTGGGACAGGGGAGACCTACGAGCAGTACTTC. This gives the protein CASSGTGETYEQYF.

This clone has more than one count but fewer than ten. This rearrangement joins TRBV10-3 to TRBJ2-7; no reliable D call. V lost 3 bases and J lost 3, with 6 bases in between. Germline V lookup: CDR1 ENHRY, CDR2 SYGVKD. The CDR3 is 12 amino acids. In nucleotides, the CDR3 is TGTGCCATCAGTGATGAGAGCTACGAGCAGTACTTC. Translation gives CAISDESYEQYF.